Sequencing of this TCR beta chain was carried out in a study of T cells in Graves' hyperthyroidism and ophthalmopathy. Whole-study findings and limits: Ophthalmopathy could be told apart from stable hyperthyroidism with a 13 V-J model.

The TCR beta CDR3 regions underwent amplification using RNA transcripts as the source. With the HTBI primer set, the TCR CDR3 went through a first round of RT-PCR. TCRdb itself ran the multiplex PCR reads through MiXCR, one entry per CDR3 protein. The sample lists a few hundred thousand distinct CDR3 sequences, 15% to 18% occurring once. As to this clonotype: Antigen unknown.

The V and J ends lost 6 bases and 7 bases, in that order; junction bases with no gene match: 6. Germline V gene lookup returns CDR1 SEHNR and CDR2 FQNEAQ (reference sequence). The CDR3 extends over 15 amino acids. When ophthalmopathy did not progress within 18 months, Graves' hyperthyroidism was considered stable. The TCR was taken from a woman aged 25 to 39 with Graves' hyperthyroidism. The sequenced material came from blood. The genes are TRBV7-9 and TRBJ1-6; 10 bases agree with TRBD1. This chain's CDR3 is CASRSSTGGNSPLHF. CDR3 sequence (DNA): TGTGCCAGCAGATCCTCGACAGGGGGCAATTCACCCCTCCACTTT.